Listed below are T cell receptor beta chains from one sample, sequenced in a study of Graves' ophthalmopathy and Graves' hyperthyroidism. Each CDR3 protein is one row after TCRdb ran MiXCR on the multiplex PCR reads. This sample has over a million distinct CDR3 sequences; about 36% occur once, and the top ten carry around 10%. The sequenced material came from peripheral blood or thyroid tissue (not recorded which). The receptors shown here come from an adult man with Graves' hyperthyroidism. CDR3s include the opening cysteine and the closing phenylalanine or tryptophan. D genes are given only for firm matches. Clone size is not always given. Where it is, it says once, few, many or a class for expanded clones.

d_gene	v_gene	j_gene	len	abundance	CDR3aa	CDR3nt
TRBD2	TRBV12-3/TRBV12-4	TRBJ2-7	15	few	CASSVGTSGRYEQYF	TGTGCCAGCAGTGTAGGGACTAGCGGAAGGTACGAGCAGTACTTC
-	TRBV2	TRBJ1-2	18	-	CASSETAYRVKRGYGYTF	TGTGCCAGCAGTGAAACCGCCTACAGGGTAAAACGGGGCTATGGCTACACCTTC
-	TRBV11-2	TRBJ1-2	15	-	CASSLGGGSYYGYTF	TGTGCCAGCAGCTTAGGGGGAGGGTCGTACTATGGCTACACCTTC
-	TRBV20-1	TRBJ2-7	14	-	CSARWSLSVHEQYF	TGCAGTGCTAGATGGTCCCTCTCGGTCCACGAGCAGTACTTC
TRBD1	TRBV9	TRBJ1-6	15	-	CASSKRTGKNSPLHF	TGTGCCAGCAGCAAGAGGACAGGGAAAAATTCACCCCTCCACTTT
-	TRBV7-2	TRBJ2-7	14	-	CASSLSPRVHEQYF	TGTGCCAGCAGCTTATCCCCCCGGGTCCACGAGCAGTACTTC
-	TRBV4-1	TRBJ1-4	15	-	CASSRETGRAEKLFF	TGCGCCAGCAGCCGAGAGACAGGAAGAGCAGAAAAACTGTTTTTT
-	TRBV7-9	TRBJ2-2	14	few	CATQWGSNTGKLFF	TGTGCCACCCAGTGGGGGTCGAACACCGGGAAGCTGTTTTTT
TRBD1	TRBV29-1	TRBJ1-2	13	many	CSVGGQVNYGYTF	TGCAGCGTTGGTGGACAGGTTAACTATGGCTACACCTTC
TRBD2	TRBV7-8	TRBJ2-7	16	few	CASSPGSASGSYEQYF	TGTGCCAGCAGCCCTGGAAGCGCTAGCGGATCATACGAGCAGTACTTC
-	TRBV29-1	TRBJ2-6	16	many	CSVEGTTDSGANVLTF	TGCAGCGTCGAAGGGACGACAGACTCTGGGGCCAACGTCCTGACTTTC
-	TRBV29-1	TRBJ2-5	14	-	CSVARMAGGETQYF	TGCAGCGTTGCTAGGATGGCTGGGGGAGAGACCCAGTACTTC
-	TRBV10-2	TRBJ2-7	15	-	CASSEVRTVQYEQYF	TGCGCCAGCAGTGAGGTCCGGACAGTACAATACGAGCAGTACTTC
TRBD1	TRBV20-1	TRBJ2-7	13	many	CSADDRVGGEQYF	TGCAGTGCCGATGACAGGGTGGGCGGCGAGCAGTACTTC
-	TRBV10-3	TRBJ1-6	19	-	CAISESGGTNTGNNSPLHF	TGTGCCATCAGTGAGTCGGGCGGGACTAACACCGGTAATAATTCACCCCTCCACTTT
-	TRBV4-3	TRBJ1-5	15	-	CASSHDKYSNQPQHF	TGCGCCAGCAGCCACGACAAATATAGCAATCAGCCCCAGCATTTT
-	TRBV7-9	TRBJ1-1	15	-	CASSLQADRNTEAFF	TGTGCCAGCAGCTTACAGGCGGACAGGAACACTGAAGCTTTCTTT
-	TRBV20-1	TRBJ2-7	11	few	CSAETQYEQYF	TGCAGTGCTGAGACCCAGTACGAGCAGTACTTC
TRBD1	TRBV5-6	TRBJ2-7	15	many	CASSSTGQGSYEQYF	TGTGCCAGCAGCTCTACGGGACAGGGATCCTACGAGCAGTACTTC
-	TRBV27	TRBJ1-1	14	-	CASSLIPTGNEAFF	TGTGCCAGCAGTTTAATCCCCACAGGTAATGAAGCTTTCTTT
TRBD1	TRBV7-9	TRBJ2-7	12	-	CASTGGFNEQYF	TGTGCCAGTACAGGGGGCTTCAACGAGCAGTACTTC
-	TRBV19	TRBJ1-4	15	few	CASREGQSFNEKLFF	TGTGCCAGTAGAGAAGGACAGAGTTTTAATGAAAAACTGTTTTTT
TRBD1	TRBV7-2	TRBJ1-6	13	-	CASRRIQGTPLHF	TGTGCCAGCAGGCGAATACAGGGGACACCCCTCCACTTT
-	TRBV3-1	TRBJ1-1	15	-	CASSQGTRGWTEAFF	TGTGCCAGCAGCCAAGGAACCCGGGGTTGGACTGAAGCTTTCTTT
-	TRBV12-3/TRBV12-4	TRBJ1-4	15	-	CASSLMGGATEKLFF	TGTGCCAGCAGTTTAATGGGGGGCGCAACAGAAAAACTGTTTTTT
-	TRBV7-9	TRBJ2-6	14	-	CASSSQTPSNVLTF	TGTGCCAGCAGCTCCCAGACTCCTTCCAACGTCCTGACTTTC
TRBD2	TRBV2	TRBJ2-6	15	-	CASSERGVSPNTEAF	TGTGCCAGCAGTGAACGGGGGGTCTCACCGAACACTGAAGCTTTC
TRBD2	TRBV7-2	TRBJ2-1	15	-	CASSSGTSDYNEQFF	TGTGCCAGCAGCTCCGGGACTAGCGATTACAATGAGCAGTTCTTC
-	TRBV3-2	TRBJ2-5	17	-	CASSQHPGLAAQETQYF	TGTGCCAGCAGCCAACATCCGGGACTAGCGGCCCAAGAGACCCAGTACTTC
TRBD1	TRBV25-1	TRBJ1-2	12	-	CASSGGQRVYTF	TGTGCCAGCAGCGGGGGACAGAGAGTCTACACCTTC
TRBD1	TRBV7-2	TRBJ1-5	14	many	CASSRDRAGQPQHF	TGTGCCAGCAGCCGCGACAGGGCAGGACAGCCCCAGCATTTT
-	TRBV9	TRBJ2-5	13	-	CASGSQVWETQYF	TGTGCCAGCGGCTCGCAGGTTTGGGAGACCCAGTACTTC
-	TRBV5-5	TRBJ2-2	17	few	CASSHGLRAAITGELFF	TGTGCCAGCAGCCATGGCCTCAGAGCCGCGATCACCGGGGAGCTGTTTTTT
-	TRBV14	TRBJ1-1	16	few	CASSPSGGQSGTEAFF	TGTGCCAGCAGTCCGTCGGGGGGGCAGAGTGGGACTGAAGCTTTCTTT
TRBD1	TRBV10-3	TRBJ1-2	16	many	CAISDTGGVGNYGYTF	TGTGCCATCAGTGATACAGGGGGAGTAGGTAACTATGGCTACACCTTC
-	TRBV19	TRBJ2-2	14	many	CASSIGRGTGELFF	TGTGCCAGTAGTATCGGTCGGGGAACCGGGGAGCTGTTTTTT
-	TRBV19	TRBJ2-7	13	few	CATSTEGGYEQYF	TGTGCTACCAGCACCGAGGGGGGTTACGAGCAGTACTTC
-	TRBV7-9	TRBJ1-6	15	-	CASSLGGGTNSPLHF	TGTGCCAGCAGCTTAGGGGGGGGCACCAATTCACCCCTCCACTTT
TRBD2	TRBV20-1	TRBJ2-3	15	-	CSASPQRGGTDTQYF	TGCAGTGCTAGTCCCCAGCGGGGGGGCACAGATACGCAGTATTTT
TRBD1	TRBV9	TRBJ1-4	14	once	CASSPGQDVGKLFF	TGTGCCAGCTCACCGGGACAGGACGTGGGAAAACTGTTTTTT
-	TRBV27	TRBJ1-1	13	-	CASSSGLATEAFF	TGTGCCAGCAGTTCTGGACTTGCGACTGAAGCTTTCTTT
-	TRBV20-1	TRBJ2-5	15	many	CSARHPGTETWTQYF	TGCAGTGCTAGGCACCCGGGGACGGAAACCTGGACCCAGTACTTC
-	TRBV9	TRBJ1-5	13	many	CASSPGFNQPQHF	TGTGCCAGCAGTCCGGGGTTCAATCAGCCCCAGCATTTT
-	TRBV11-2	TRBJ2-5	15	-	CASSPRVGGGETQYF	TGTGCCAGCAGCCCCCGGGTTGGAGGGGGAGAGACCCAGTACTTC
TRBD2	TRBV2	TRBJ2-7	16	few	CASTQRGGTSVAEQYF	TGTGCCAGCACCCAAAGGGGGGGGACTAGCGTGGCCGAGCAGTACTTC
-	TRBV5-1	TRBJ2-5	15	-	CASSLGGGDMETQYF	TGCGCCAGCAGCTTGGGTGGAGGCGATATGGAGACCCAGTACTTC
-	TRBV10-3	TRBJ2-7	14	many	CAIRGSGSSYEQYF	TGTGCCATCAGAGGTAGCGGAAGCTCCTACGAGCAGTACTTC
TRBD1	TRBV30	TRBJ2-5	13	-	CAWEQSRGETQYF	TGTGCCTGGGAACAATCCAGGGGGGAGACCCAGTACTTC
-	TRBV3-1	TRBJ1-4	14	many	CASSQGGLGEKLFF	TGTGCCAGCAGCCAAGGGGGCCTGGGCGAAAAACTGTTTTTT
TRBD1	TRBV2	TRBJ2-7	13	few	CASSVGTGAWQYF	TGTGCCAGCAGTGTGGGGACAGGGGCTTGGCAGTACTTC
-	TRBV9	TRBJ2-6	8	few	CASSGLTF	TGTGCCAGCAGCGGACTGACTTTC
TRBD2	TRBV5-4	TRBJ2-2	16	few	CASRSGTSGNTGELFF	TGTGCCAGCAGATCTGGGACTAGCGGGAACACCGGGGAGCTGTTTTTT
-	TRBV10-3	TRBJ2-7	14	many	CAISESGEPYEQYF	TGTGCCATCAGTGAGTCGGGGGAACCCTACGAGCAGTACTTC
-	TRBV20-1	TRBJ1-4	15	many	CSAREFAATNEKLFF	TGCAGTGCTAGAGAGTTTGCCGCAACTAATGAAAAACTGTTTTTT